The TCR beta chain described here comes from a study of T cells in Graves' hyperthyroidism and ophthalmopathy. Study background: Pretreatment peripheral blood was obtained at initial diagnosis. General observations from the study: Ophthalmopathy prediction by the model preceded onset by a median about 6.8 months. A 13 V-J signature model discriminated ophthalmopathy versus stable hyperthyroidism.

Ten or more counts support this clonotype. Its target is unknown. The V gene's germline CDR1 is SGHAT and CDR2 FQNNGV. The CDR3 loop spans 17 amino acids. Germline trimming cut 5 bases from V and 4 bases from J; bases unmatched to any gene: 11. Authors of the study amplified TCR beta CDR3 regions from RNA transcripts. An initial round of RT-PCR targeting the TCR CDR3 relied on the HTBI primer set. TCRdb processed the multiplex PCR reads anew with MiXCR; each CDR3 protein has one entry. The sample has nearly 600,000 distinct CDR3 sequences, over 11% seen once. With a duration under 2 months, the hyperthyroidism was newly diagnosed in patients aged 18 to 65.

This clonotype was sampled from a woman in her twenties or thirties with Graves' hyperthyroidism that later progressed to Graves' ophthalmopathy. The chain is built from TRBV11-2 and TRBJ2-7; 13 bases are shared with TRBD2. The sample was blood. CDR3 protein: CASSPRLAGGPGYEQYF. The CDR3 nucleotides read TGTGCCAGCAGCCCACGACTAGCGGGAGGTCCGGGTTACGAGCAGTACTTC.